Following are 20 T cell receptor beta chains from one sample sequenced in a study of T cells in Graves' hyperthyroidism and ophthalmopathy (dated by TCRdb to the late 2010s). Libraries were built with multiplex PCR. Reads for this sample came from an Illumina HiSeq 2000. Amplification of TCR beta CDR3 regions was carried out from RNA transcripts. The TCR CDR3 was subjected to a first round of RT-PCR using the HTBI primer set and the Qiagen OneStep RT-PCR kit. In TCRdb, the public reads were trimmed at Q25 with fastp and aligned with MiXCR, with productive beta chains retained. All rows with the same CDR3 protein become a single entry with the most common DNA and genes. This sample gives 360,000 or so distinct CDR3 sequences in total; 12% to 15% of them show up just once. Approximately 19% of the sample is held by the ten biggest clonotypes. Sequenced material: blood. These receptor sequences come from a woman aged 55-75 years with Graves' ophthalmopathy.

This rearrangement joins TRBV19 to TRBJ2-3; 9 nucleotides agree with TRBD2. Germline V lookup: CDR1 LNHDA, CDR2 SQIVND (reference sequence). This CDR3 has 14 residues. J lost 4 bases, V lost 7 bases, and 6 bases had no gene match. The CDR3 region has the DNA TGTGCCAGTATGAAGCGGGAGGAGGCAGATACGCAGTATTTT. Translating gives CASMKREEADTQYF.

This clonotype occurred many times. The chain carries TRBV27 and TRBJ2-1; D unclear. The CDR3 consists of 16 residues. Trimming took off 6 bases at V and 0 bases at J, with 15 bases between the two ends. CDR1 is MNHEY, CDR2 SMNVEV, per germline (reference sequence). The CDR3 nucleotides are TGTGCCAGCAGGCGCGGAGCGTCACCCTCCTACAATGAGCAGTTCTTC. It yields the protein CASRRGASPSYNEQFF.

This clonotype was found many times. The J gene is TRBJ1-1, the V gene TRBV30; D may be TRBD1 (6 bases). This CDR3 has 14 residues. Germline CDR1 is GTSNPN and CDR2 is SVGIG (reference sequence). V lost 5 bases and J lost 7, with 20 bases in between. CDR3 region: CAWQRTVPGIEAFF. CDR3 in DNA: TGTGCCTGGCAACGGACAGTTCCAGGCATTGAAGCTTTCTTT.

This sequence joins TRBV15 and TRBJ2-3, with TRBD2 identical over 8 bases. CDR1 is LNHNV, CDR2 YYDKDF, per germline (reference sequence). The CDR3 spans 15 residues. V lost 5 bases, J lost 4 bases, and 8 bases stayed unmatched. This chain's CDR3 is CATSAGGGRPDTQYF. The CDR3 DNA is TGTGCCACCAGCGCGGGGGGCGGGAGACCAGATACGCAGTATTTT.

The chain employs TRBV20-1 and TRBJ1-5, with 7 nucleotides matching TRBD1. Losses at the gene ends were 7 bases for V and 4 bases for J; bases not matched to a gene: 7. The CDR3 runs to 13 residues. CDR1 is DFQATT, CDR2 SNEGSKA, per germline (reference sequence). The CDR3 spells CSVRQGENQPQHF. The CDR3 DNA reads as TGCAGTGTTCGACAGGGTGAAAATCAGCCCCAGCATTTT.

This clonotype was detected many times. This chain uses TRBV2 with TRBJ2-3; a weak D match, TRBD2 (5 bases). Germline V gives CDR1 SNHLY, CDR2 FYNNEI. V was shortened by 1 base and J by 6 bases, with 14 bases between the two germline ends. The CDR3 contains 15 residues. The CDR3 loop is CASSEDRGPTDTQYF. CDR3 bases: TGTGCCAGCAGTGAAGATAGAGGGCCAACCGATACGCAGTATTTT. The entire variable domain, with the rest obtained from reference TRBV2 and TRBJ2-3, is as follows: EPEVTQTPSHQVTQMGQEVILRCVPISNHLYFYWYRQILGQKVEFLVSFYNNEISEKSEIFDDQFSVERPDGSNFTLKIRSTKLEDSAMYFCASSEDRGPTDTQYFGPGTRLTVL.

This clonotype was counted at least ten times. This rearrangement joins TRBV3-1 to TRBJ2-7, with D unclear. Trimming removed 8 bases at V and 6 bases at J, with 14 bases between. The length of the CDR3 is 12 residues. From germline, CDR1 is LGHDT and CDR2 YNNKEL (reference sequence). The CDR3 loop reads CASSLEWGEQYF. CDR3 nucleotides: TGTGCCAGCTCCTTGGAATGGGGCGAGCAGTACTTC.

This clonotype was seen a handful of times. The chain carries TRBV7-9 and TRBJ2-7; tentative D call: TRBD2 (5 bases). The germline V gene has CDR1 SEHNR and CDR2 FQNEAQ (reference sequence). Trimming stripped 3 bases from V and 3 bases from J, with 12 bases between. The CDR3 runs 14 residues. CDR3 sequence reads: CASSFEGGGYEQYF. The CDR3 DNA reads TGTGCCAGCAGCTTCGAGGGCGGCGGCTACGAGCAGTACTTC.

This clonotype has ten or more counts. The CDR3 DNA is TGTGCCACCAGCAGAGAAAAGGAGGCGCCTGAGGTGCGAGGCTACACCTTC. It codes for CATSREKEAPEVRGYTF. The rearrangement uses TRBV15 and TRBJ1-2; no clear D. V shed 0 bases and J shed 8 bases, with 22 bases lying between them. This CDR3 has 17 residues. CDR1 and CDR2 (germline): LNHNV, YYDKDF (reference sequence).

This clonotype was seen ten or more times. The chain joins TRBV2 to TRBJ2-3, with TRBD2 matching 10 bases. This CDR3 has 16 amino acids. Germline V gene lookup returns CDR1 SNHLY and CDR2 FYNNEI. V lost 6 bases and J lost 1; bases outside the gene matches: 7. The CDR3 reads CASRSPGTSGTDTQYF. The CDR3 DNA reads TGTGCCAGCAGAAGCCCCGGGACTAGCGGCACAGATACGCAGTATTTT.

This chain connects TRBV5-1 to TRBJ1-6, with TRBD1 matching 7 bases. Germline lookup yields CDR1 SGHRS and CDR2 YFSETQ. J gave up 9 bases and V 4 bases, and 13 bases lay outside the gene matches. This CDR3 comprises 16 residues. In DNA form, the CDR3 reads TGCGCCAGCAGCCTGGAGGGGGCAGGGGCGAGTTCACCCCTCCACTTT. Its translation is CASSLEGAGASSPLHF.

CDR3 DNA: TGTGCCAGCAGCGTAAGGTCTAGCGGGAGCGGTGAGCAGTTCTTC. Amino acids: CASSVRSSGSGEQFF. The chain recombines TRBV9 with TRBJ2-1, with TRBD2 matching 10 bases. Germline V gene lookup returns CDR1 SGDLS and CDR2 YYNGEE. V dropped 1 base and J dropped 9; count of bases not matched to a gene: 7. This CDR3 contains 15 residues.

This clonotype was seen at least ten times. This chain connects TRBV12-3 or TRBV12-4 to TRBJ2-2, with TRBD2 matching 7 bases. J gave up 1 base and V 5 bases, and 7 bases lay outside the gene matches. There are 16 residues in the CDR3. In DNA, the CDR3 is TGTGCCAGCAGTCCGGGACTACGACTGAACACCGGGGAGCTGTTTTTT. As protein: CASSPGLRLNTGELFF.

This clonotype was recorded at least ten times. The rearrangement uses TRBV28 and TRBJ1-2, with TRBD1 as a possible D gene (6 bases). The CDR3 extends over 12 amino acids. Germline CDR1 is MDHEN and CDR2 is SYDVKM. V was trimmed by 8 bases and J by 4 bases, leaving 11 bases between them. CDR3 region: CASHGTIYGYTF. As DNA, the CDR3 is TGTGCCAGCCACGGGACAATCTATGGCTACACCTTC.

This clonotype was recorded many times. This chain joins TRBV18 and TRBJ2-5; D is uncertain. Germline-derived CDR1 and CDR2 are KGHSH and LQKENI. The CDR3 has 12 amino acids. The V end was cut by 2 bases, the J end by 5 bases, with 6 bases between. Here the CDR3 reads CASSPAQETQYF. The CDR3 coding sequence is TGTGCCAGCTCACCAGCTCAGGAGACCCAGTACTTC. Full variable domain (outside the CDR3, taken from reference TRBV18 and TRBJ2-5): NAGVMQNPRHLVRRRGQEARLRCSPMKGHSHVYWYRQLPEEGLKFMVYLQKENIIDESGMPKERFSAEFPKEGPSILRIQQVVRGDSAAYFCASSPAQETQYFGPGTRLLVL.

This clonotype has ten or more counts. The rearrangement uses TRBV28 and TRBJ2-4; the D gene could be TRBD1 or TRBD2 (7 bases each). The CDR3 runs to 16 residues. Looked up from germline, CDR1 is MDHEN and CDR2 is SYDVKM. V lost 6 bases to trimming and J lost 8 bases, with 23 bases between them. The CDR3 loop reads CASSSTAATGRDIQYF. In nucleotides, the CDR3 is TGTGCCAGCAGCAGCACAGCTGCGACAGGGAGGGACATTCAGTACTTC. The variable domain in full, completed from reference TRBV28 and TRBJ2-4, reads DVKVTQSSRYLVKRTGEKVFLECVQDMDHENMFWYRQDPGLGLRLIYFSYDVKMKEKGDIPEGYSVSREKKERFSLILESASTNQTSMYLCASSSTAATGRDIQYFGAGTRLSVL.

This clonotype was seen repeatedly, ten times or more. This sequence joins TRBV3-1 and TRBJ1-1, with a tentative D call TRBD1 (6 bases). The germline V gene encodes CDR1 LGHDT and CDR2 YNNKEL (reference sequence). Trimming stripped 3 bases from V and 10 bases from J, with 21 bases between. The length of the CDR3 is 15 residues. In DNA form, the CDR3 reads TGTGCCAGCAGCCACCTGGCGGGGGGCCGGGGGGCAGCTTTCTTT. This codes for CASSHLAGGRGAAFF.

This chain joins TRBV10-2 and TRBJ2-7, with no clear D. Germline V gives CDR1 WSHSY, CDR2 SAAADI. V lost 1 base, J lost 6 bases, and 7 bases lay in between. The CDR3 has 12 amino acids. The chain's CDR3 is CASSELGIEQYF. CDR3 nucleotide sequence: TGCGCCAGCAGTGAGTTGGGGATCGAGCAGTACTTC.

There are a few counts of this clonotype. The chain joins TRBV7-3 to TRBJ2-1; TRBD2 matches 9 bases. The CDR3 contains 16 residues. Per the germline V gene, CDR1 is SGHTA and CDR2 is FQGTGA. The trim removed 0 bases at V and 7 bases at J, leaving 7 bases unmatched. CDR3 DNA: TGTGCCAGCAGCTTAACGGGGCGGGAGGGCCGGAATGAGCAGTTCTTC. It yields the protein CASSLTGREGRNEQFF.

This clonotype was observed at least ten times. This sequence joins TRBV28 and TRBJ2-7; 8 bases fit TRBD1. V was clipped by 2 bases and J by 0 bases; unmatched bases: 6. The CDR3 sequence is 16 residues long. The germline CDR1 and CDR2 sequences are MDHEN and SYDVKM. CDR3 loop: CASSLRGQASSYEQYF. CDR3 coding DNA: TGTGCCAGCAGTTTACGGGGACAGGCGAGCTCCTACGAGCAGTACTTC.